This T cell receptor beta chain emerged from a study of cytomegalovirus exposure and HLA in healthy donors (TCRdb year 2017). Broadly, across the study: An earlier analysis of a few hundred of the donors reported 250 to 300 Gb of sequence data and approximately 120 million unique TCR beta sequences obtained from around 170 million T cells. Several DR-DQ haplotypes were handled as single units for association and clustering because linkage in the cohort was strong. The aim of the study was to test whether cataloging public T cell receptors could identify signatures of past pathogen exposure. In an earlier analysis of about 590 of the donors, high-throughput TCR beta sequencing was used to judge whether each TCR beta V gene segment behaved as functional or pseudogenic. All discovery cohort repertoires had been generated using a single sequencing platform. Among about 370 genotyped donors of the cohort, an average of approximately 240,000 unique TCR beta nucleotide sequences was sequenced per donor, of which approximately 18% were non-productive. Approximately 300 gigabases of sequencing data and 80 million or so unique TCR sequences were included in an early release covering around 650 HLA-typed donors. Alongside the repertoire data, information on donor age, sex, ethnicity and CMV serostatus was compiled. The number of donors typed differed by locus, with about 629-640 for A, B, C, DRB1 and DQB1, around 500 for DQA1, 600 to 610 for DPA1, and some 470 for DPB1. To predict cytomegalovirus infection status, the study brought together high-throughput TCR immunosequencing, statistical association of individual TCRs with disease status, and machine learning. Using immunosequencing, the study profiled T cell repertoires from around 680 subjects and related those repertoires to cytomegalovirus serostatus. Rather than drawing on any new phenotypic data, the later analysis identified candidate immune exposures from TCR beta sequences and the way those sequences occurred across donors. HLA typing included class I and class II loci at four-digit resolution. Of the roughly 400 genotyped donors, roughly 80% fell in the genetic ancestry cluster associated with self-reported Caucasian donors. A later analysis re-examined previously published TCR beta repertoires from more than 650 donors and added high-resolution HLA genotyping to investigate patterns of TCR occurrence. In a later genetic analysis, genome-wide SNP genotypes for about three fifths of the roughly 670 donors were used, and that subset was treated as a discovery cohort. A separate validation cohort of over 95 different subjects was used in addition to the approximately 700-subject first cohort.

The cohort consisted of hundreds of healthy bone marrow donors. All cohort members were sampled while nominally healthy, although unrecorded immune exposures were likely present. The donor was CMV seronegative and belonged to the group of roughly 330 seronegative cohort members. A peripheral blood sample was collected from each donor, and TCR beta sequencing was performed on peripheral blood mononuclear cells. The Qiagen DNeasy Blood Extraction Kit was used to extract genomic DNA from the blood cell samples. Summary of the overall study and its limitations: Some IMGT-functional V segments, including TRBV6-2 and TRBV6-3, could not be told apart with the 87-base-pair reads, so those segments were excluded. A further reported finding was that TCR beta sequences accurately predicted the HLA-A and HLA-B alleles for most subjects in the first cohort. It was suggested by the authors that the approach could potentially be generalized to other disease states and immunological phenotypes. In an earlier analysis of around 600 of the donors, most TCR beta V segments were observed in productive rearrangements about 87% or about 30% of the time, broadly matching IMGT annotations. Only TCR beta chains were sequenced in this cohort, and the absence of alpha or paired-chain data limited detectable features. A later analysis found that HLA-associated TCR beta chains were more clonally expanded and had lower generation probabilities than equally common non-associated chains. In the study, some 180 TCR beta chains were listed as associated with cytomegalovirus. A group of highly shared sequence variants was considered likely to be a technical artifact of the sequencing pipeline. According to a later analysis, most CMV-associated TCR beta chains appeared to be HLA-restricted, and the HLA associations seemed to be driven largely by CMV exposure. According to a later analysis, parvovirus B19, influenza, CMV and Epstein-Barr virus appeared linked to several top co-occurrence clusters. A later genetic analysis reported fewer N-insertions in productive TCRs among donors in an Asian-associated ancestry cluster than the roughly 650-donor mean. Because some donors lacked HLA typing at each locus, the association tests relied only on the typed subset. In both the original and validation cohorts, the classifier was reported to diagnose cytomegalovirus status with high specificity and sensitivity. Specific HLA alleles were associated with 16,951 TCR beta sequences at a false discovery rate of 0.05 in a later analysis. In vitro tests confirmed that a few of the cytomegalovirus-associated TCR beta chains recognize cytomegalovirus antigens. The presence/absence analyses assumed that sequencing depth was roughly uniform across donors, and that assumption may not be true. For the cohort, immune exposure information was limited to CMV serostatus. A later genetic analysis associated a missense DCLRE1C variant with V-gene and J-gene trimming of TCR beta chains, and an independent cohort replicated the association. Because counts were too low, seventeen rarely observed V segments, including chromosome 9 orphons, were excluded from the earlier analysis of several hundred of the donors. In a later analysis, TCR association rates were found to vary across HLA loci, with the most associated TCRs seen for DRB1 alleles and the fewest for HLA-C alleles. Strong co-occurrence of HLA alleles, especially DR and DQ, made assigning TCR associations to individual alleles difficult. Most TCR sequences were observed very rarely across donors, whereas some public TCRs were present in many individuals. Correlated functional status among segregating V segments might reflect linkage disequilibrium, but an unknown experimental factor could not be ruled out.

Looking up the germline V gene yields CDR1 SGHRS and CDR2 YFSETQ. Counted from cysteine to phenylalanine, this CDR3 has 17 amino acids. CDR3 DNA is the only sequence kept; it has 51 bases, read in frame from the first base. From V the trimming removes 2 bases and from J it removes 2 bases, while the gene matches leave 11 bases of the junction unaccounted for. In regard to this clone: Its antigen target is currently unknown.

The library was obtained by the immunoSEQ multiplex PCR assay. For the multiplex PCR, a mixture combining 60 forward primers for TCR Vbeta segments and 13 reverse primers for TCR Jbeta segments was used. The CDR3 region of rearranged TCR beta genes was amplified from genomic DNA with a multiplex PCR assay. Amplified TCR beta libraries were sequenced as 87-base-pair reads on the Illumina HiSeq System. Concerning the study's data processing: In a later analysis, roughly 80 million unique TCR beta chains were counted across the 650 to 700 repertoires, and around 11 million of these chains were shared by at least two donors. Raw reads were error-corrected and collapsed into unique sequences with a nearest-neighbor algorithm that merged closely related sequences to remove PCR and sequencing errors. CDR3 sequences were aligned to IMGT reference sequences to assign V, D and J gene segments. For a sequence to be retained, at least a six-nucleotide match to both a V gene segment and a J gene segment was required. Rearrangements were called productive when the CDR3 lacked stop codons and stayed in frame with V and J; all others were non-productive. CDR3 was defined by IMGT convention, running from the second conserved V-encoded cysteine to the conserved J-encoded phenylalanine. Sequences without an unambiguous match to a single V gene segment were excluded from the earlier analysis of several hundred of the donors. An earlier analysis of 500 to 600 of the donors classified V segments as functional when productive rearrangements were above 56.7% and as segregating when the standard deviation between donors was above 5%. To diagnose cytomegalovirus status from the catalog of TCR beta chain sequences, a statistical classification framework was built. In a later analysis, V and J genes were assigned by comparing TCR nucleotide sequences against IMGT/GENE-DB human TR gene sequences. Using the TCRdist pipeline, a later analysis assigned CDR3 sequences along with most-parsimonious VDJ recombination scenarios. A later analysis defined each TCR beta chain by its CDR3 amino acid sequence plus V-gene family, and excluded reads lacking a unique V-gene family. In a later analysis, 450 to 600 highly shared, low-generation-probability nucleotide sequences were removed to address suspected cross-contamination and a sequencing artifact. A later analysis calculated a clonal expansion index for each public chain from normalized within-repertoire ranks of inferred template counts. In a later analysis, generation probabilities were computed using a VDJ recombination model fitted to out-of-frame rearrangements, and the results were checked against IGoR. In a later analysis, TCR-TCR, TCR-HLA and TCR-CMV co-occurrence was scored with hypergeometric tests, and a repertoire-size bias correction was applied to TCR pairs. False discovery rates were estimated in a later analysis by permuting HLA or CMV assignments 20 times. In a later analysis, co-occurring TCRs were grouped using DBSCAN, with TCRdist sequence similarity added in when clustering inside HLA-allele-positive subsets. For co-occurrence clustering, repertoires with fewer than 30,000 or more than 120,000 public chains were excluded, along with about five repertoires with anomalous nucleotide sharing. Entries here come from immuneACCESS through TCRdb and include only in-frame sequences with V and J called. Some clones fail to appear in such tables; in the studies checked, an unresolved V gene covers under half of the shortfall, and the cause of the remainder is unknown. The DNA was the basis for D and trimming; V, J and clone size are from that table. For this sample, the table gives under 200,000 clones. The ten largest clones represent approximately 6.4% of the sample.

Sequenced sample: PBMCs. This receptor was taken from a man aged 25 to 40 in good health and CMV-seronegative. The chain is made from TRBV5-1 and TRBJ2-3; the junction holds 7 bases that match TRBD2. This receptor has the CDR3 CASSFLSLAPTTDTQYF. The DNA sequence follows: TGCGCCAGCAGCTTTCTCTCACTAGCGCCCACCACAGATACGCAGTATTTT.